The rows below give T cell receptor beta chains drawn from one sample of a study of lymphopenia after photon versus proton radiotherapy. Profiling relied on immunoSEQ multiplex PCR, and the TCRdb table lists in-frame clones only, not all of them. The profile shows 55,000 to 70,000 clones, approximately 90% of them singletons. Material: peripheral blood, obtained from a patient treated with photon-based radiotherapy. These receptors all stem from a woman between 65 and 79 years old with pancreatic cancer. Both conserved end residues are part of each CDR3. D genes are given only for firm matches. Clone size is stated in some rows and not others, as once, few, many or a class when expanded.

V gene	CDR3 length	D gene	J gene	clone size	CDR3 DNA	CDR3 protein
TRBV9	15	TRBD1	TRBJ1-1	-	TGTGCCAGCAGCGCGGAGGGGGCCTTGAACACTGAAGCTTTCTTT	CASSAEGALNTEAFF
TRBV4-1	15	-	TRBJ1-1	-	TGCGCCAGCAGCCAATTCCCTACACGCGACACTGAAGCTTTCTTT	CASSQFPTRDTEAFF
TRBV21-1	16	-	TRBJ2-7	-	TGTGCCAGCAGCAAACAAGGAGGGTGGGAACTCCGGGAGCAGTACTTC	CASSKQGGWELREQYF
TRBV5-4	17	TRBD2	TRBJ2-5	-	TGTGCCAGCAGCTTGGCCGGGACTAGCGGGAGTATGGAGACCCAGTACTTC	CASSLAGTSGSMETQYF
TRBV5-4	16	TRBD1	TRBJ2-5	once	TGTGCCAGCAGCTTGGACACGGACAGGGGACAAGAGACCCAGTACTTC	CASSLDTDRGQETQYF
TRBV6-4	14	-	TRBJ2-3	-	TGTGCCAGCAGTGATTCAGGGATCGCAGATACGCAGTATTTT	CASSDSGIADTQYF
TRBV27	11	-	TRBJ2-3	-	TGTGCCAGCAGTTCCACAGATACGCAGTATTTT	CASSSTDTQYF
TRBV28	13	-	TRBJ1-2	-	TGTGCCAGCAGGCCCCCGGAGAACTATGGCTACACCTTC	CASRPPENYGYTF
TRBV5-6	13	-	TRBJ1-1	-	TGTGCCAGCAGCACTGATATGAACACTGAAGCTTTCTTT	CASSTDMNTEAFF
TRBV7-9	11	-	TRBJ2-1	-	TGTGCCAGCAGCCCGGACAATGAGCAGTTCTTC	CASSPDNEQFF
TRBV4-1	15	TRBD2	TRBJ2-7	-	TGCGCCAGCAGCTACCGACTAGCGAGCTCCTACGAGCAGTACTTC	CASSYRLASSYEQYF
TRBV11-2	15	TRBD2	TRBJ2-5	-	TGTGCCAGCAGCCCCATTCGGACTAGTCCAGAGACCCAGTACTTC	CASSPIRTSPETQYF
TRBV28	18	-	TRBJ2-1	-	TGTGCCAGCAGACGCCTTTTTTTGACAGGGAGGGTTTACAATGAGCAGTTCTTC	CASRRLFLTGRVYNEQFF
TRBV15	16	TRBD2	TRBJ2-7	-	TGTGCCACCAGCAGAGATGCACTAGCGGGAGGAGGGGAGCAGTACTTC	CATSRDALAGGGEQYF
TRBV6-6	15	-	TRBJ1-4	-	TGTGCCAGCAGGCGGGAGCGGGGGGCAGGAGAAAAACTGTTTTTT	CASRRERGAGEKLFF
TRBV2	16	-	TRBJ2-1	-	TGTGCCAGCAGGGGGGGACGTTCAAGCTCCTACAATGAGCAGTTCTTC	CASRGGRSSSYNEQFF
TRBV5-1	13	-	TRBJ2-1	-	TGCGCCAGCAGCTCGGCACAGGGTTATGAGCAGTTCTTC	CASSSAQGYEQFF
TRBV11-3	14	-	TRBJ2-5	-	TGTGCCAGCTCCAAACCGGGCAGGCAAGAGACCCAGTACTTC	CASSKPGRQETQYF